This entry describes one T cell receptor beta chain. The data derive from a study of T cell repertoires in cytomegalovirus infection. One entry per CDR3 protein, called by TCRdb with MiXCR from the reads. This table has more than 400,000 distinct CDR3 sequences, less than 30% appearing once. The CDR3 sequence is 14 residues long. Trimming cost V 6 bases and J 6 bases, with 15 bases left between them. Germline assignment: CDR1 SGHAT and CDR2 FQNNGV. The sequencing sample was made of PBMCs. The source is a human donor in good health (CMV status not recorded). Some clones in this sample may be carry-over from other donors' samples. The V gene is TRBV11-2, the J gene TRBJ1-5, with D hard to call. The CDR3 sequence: CASSLSHNIQPQHF. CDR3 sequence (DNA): TGTGCCAGCAGTCTCTCCCACAATATTCAGCCCCAGCATTTT.